The clone carrying this T cell receptor (beta chain) was seen at least ten times. What it recognizes is unknown. This entry comes from a study of T cells in Graves' hyperthyroidism and ophthalmopathy. From RNA transcripts, TCR beta CDR3 regions were amplified. An initial round of RT-PCR targeting the TCR CDR3 relied on the HTBI primer set. From the multiplex PCR reads, TCRdb called clonotypes with MiXCR, one entry per CDR3 protein. The sample shows 600,000 to 850,000 distinct CDR3 sequences, around a sixth of them seen only once. Those patients with uncontrolled infection, other autoimmune disease, pregnancy or lactation were excluded. Diagnoses were established using clinical symptoms, serum thyroxine and TRAb, thyroid ultrasound and orbital computed tomography. V lost 4 bases, J lost 12 bases, and 8 bases stayed unmatched. The CDR3 spans 12 residues. CDR1 is KGHSH, CDR2 LQKENI, per germline. Whole-study results and caveats: Blood held most thyroid clonotypes expanded above 0.001 frequency. Ophthalmopathy was distinguished from stable hyperthyroidism by 13 V-J signatures.

This TCR was recovered from a woman aged 50 to 65 with Graves' hyperthyroidism that later progressed to Graves' ophthalmopathy. The source material was blood. V is TRBV18 and J is TRBJ1-1, with 7 bases fitting TRBD1. The CDR3 region has the DNA TGTGCCAGCTCACAGAGACAGGGTCTAACTTTCTTT. Amino acids: CASSQRQGLTFF.